Each of the 13 T cell receptor beta chains below was sequenced from the same sample in a study of blood T cell repertoires in COVID-19. The method was immunoSEQ multiplex PCR; TCRdb's version includes in-frame clones alone and lacks a portion of them. The table includes approximately 240,000 clones, about 79% detected once. The source material was peripheral blood. These receptors came from a woman aged 35 to 49 who had recovered from COVID-19.

V gene TRBV20-1 combines with J gene TRBJ2-2; D is unclear. The CDR3 is 11 residues long. Germline CDR1 and CDR2: DFQATT and SNEGSKA (reference sequence). V was clipped by 1 base and J by 9 bases, with 6 bases between them. The CDR3 region is CSARALRELFF. The CDR3 DNA reads TGCAGTGCTAGAGCTCTAAGGGAGCTGTTTTTT.

V is TRBV6-2 or TRBV6-3 and J is TRBJ2-3; TRBD2 agrees at 8 bases. CDR1 is MNHEY, CDR2 SVGEGT, per germline. V trimming: 6 bases; J trimming: 4 bases; junction bases outside the gene matches: 9. CDR3 length: 15 residues. This chain's CDR3 is CASSRSGEAPDTQYF. CDR3 nucleotide sequence: TGTGCCAGCAGCCGTAGCGGGGAGGCGCCAGATACGCAGTATTTT.

The V gene is TRBV20-1, the J gene TRBJ2-7; a weak D match, TRBD2 (6 bases). V dropped 6 bases and J dropped 5 bases, with 11 bases sitting between them. Germline V gene data show CDR1 as DFQATT and CDR2 as SNEGSKA (reference sequence). There are 11 residues in the CDR3. The CDR3 sequence: CSARRRDEQYF. CDR3 nucleotides: TGCAGTGCCAGACGGAGGGACGAGCAGTACTTC.

The chain has TRBV2 and TRBJ1-2, with 11 bases lining up with TRBD1. With V trimmed by 5 bases and J by 6 bases, 2 bases remained unmatched. CDR3 length equals 13 residues. Germline-derived CDR1 and CDR2 are SNHLY and FYNNEI. The CDR3 is CASSSGQGDGYTF. The CDR3 DNA sequence: TGTGCCAGCAGTTCGGGACAGGGGGATGGCTACACCTTC. The full variable domain, rest sourced from reference TRBV2 and TRBJ1-2, is EPEVTQTPSHQVTQMGQEVILRCVPISNHLYFYWYRQILGQKVEFLVSFYNNEISEKSEIFDDQFSVERPDGSNFTLKIRSTKLEDSAMYFCASSSGQGDGYTFGSGTRLTVV.

J is TRBJ1-5 and V is TRBV7-8; D may be TRBD1 (5 bases). In germline, CDR1 is SGHVS, CDR2 FQNEAQ. The CDR3 is 13 amino acids. The V and J ends lost 8 bases and 4 bases respectively, with 12 bases between them. This CDR3 reads CASAPTANQPQHF. CDR3 nucleotides: TGTGCCAGCGCCCCGACAGCTAATCAGCCCCAGCATTTT. Drawing the rest from reference TRBV7-8 and TRBJ1-5, the complete variable domain is GAGVSQSPRYKVAKRGQDVALRCDPISGHVSLFWYQQALGQGPEFLTYFQNEAQLDKSGLPSDRFFAERPEGSVSTLKIQRTQQEDSAVYLCASAPTANQPQHFGDGTRLSIL.

This clone was found a few times. J is TRBJ2-3 and V is TRBV6-1; 7 bases match TRBD1. Germline CDR1 reads MNHNS; CDR2 reads SASEGT. Losses at the gene ends were 3 bases for V and 2 bases for J; bases not matched to a gene: 2. This CDR3 is 14 amino acids long. The CDR3 DNA reads TGTGCCAGCAGTGAGGGACAGAACACAGATACGCAGTATTTT. Protein product: CASSEGQNTDTQYF.

V and J are TRBV7-2 and TRBJ1-2; 7 positions match TRBD1. Germline CDR1 and CDR2: SGHTA and FQGNSA. V dropped 4 bases and J dropped 4; count of bases not matched to a gene: 6. CDR3 length equals 14 residues. In DNA form, the CDR3 reads TGTGCCAGCAGCTCGAATACAGGGGTCTATGGCTACACCTTC. Its translation: CASSSNTGVYGYTF.

The chain recombines TRBV27 with TRBJ2-7; 11 positions agree with TRBD1. Trimming at V came to 4 bases and at J to 3 bases, leaving 2 bases not matched to a gene. Germline CDR1 and CDR2: MNHEY and SMNVEV (reference sequence). The CDR3 sequence is 14 residues long. The chain's CDR3 is CASSSGTGGYEQYF. The CDR3 nucleotides are TGTGCCAGCAGTTCGGGGACAGGGGGCTACGAGCAGTACTTC.

V is TRBV19 and J is TRBJ1-6; TRBD1 matches 8 bases. Trimming removed 5 bases from V and 7 bases from J; junction bases left unmatched: 4. The CDR3 sequence is 14 residues long. Germline-derived CDR1 and CDR2 are LNHDA and SQIVND (reference sequence). CDR3 sequence reads: CASSSDRANSPLHF. The CDR3 coding sequence is TGTGCCAGTAGTTCGGACAGGGCGAATTCACCCCTCCACTTT.

The rearrangement links TRBV5-8 to TRBJ2-1; D remains unclear. This CDR3 comprises 16 residues. Germline V lookup: CDR1 SGHTS, CDR2 YDEGEE. V was cut by 4 bases and J by 4 bases, with 18 bases left in between. This chain's CDR3 is CASSPHYGYQYNEQFF. For the CDR3, the DNA is TGTGCCAGCAGCCCCCACTACGGATACCAATACAATGAGCAGTTCTTC.

The V gene is TRBV5-1, the J gene TRBJ2-1; weak D call: TRBD1 (6 bases). CDR1 and CDR2 from the germline V gene are SGHRS and YFSETQ. The V end was cut by 1 base, the J end by 0 bases, with 14 bases between. The CDR3 length is 17 residues. The CDR3 nucleotides read TGCGCCAGCAGCTTGCGCTGGCAGGGGAGCTCCTACAATGAGCAGTTCTTC. This gives the protein CASSLRWQGSSYNEQFF.

The V gene is TRBV19, the J gene TRBJ2-7; TRBD1 matches at 7 bases. Germline CDR1 reads LNHDA; CDR2 reads SQIVND (reference sequence). The junction had 10 bases not matched to a gene; V was cut back by 6 bases and J by 2 bases. The CDR3 has 15 amino acids. CDR3 residues: CASRSGTDYTYEQYF. CDR3 DNA: TGTGCCAGTAGATCCGGGACAGACTACACCTACGAGCAGTACTTC.

V usage is TRBV13 and J usage is TRBJ2-3, with 10 bases matching TRBD2. The V segment lost 2 bases and the J segment 2 bases; nucleotides outside the gene matches: 4. The CDR3 extends over 16 amino acids. The germline gives CDR1 PRHDT, CDR2 FYEKMQ (reference sequence). The CDR3 nucleotides read TGTGCCAGCAGCTTACGGACTAGCGGAACCACAGATACGCAGTATTTT. It specifies CASSLRTSGTTDTQYF.